The 11 T cell receptor beta chains below come from one sample, sequenced in a study of blood T cell repertoires in COVID-19. Libraries were prepared by immunoSEQ multiplex PCR; TCRdb keeps only in-frame clonotypes and omits some of them. The data contain hundreds of thousands of clones, around 80% of them seen just once; the ten biggest clones take up around a sixth. The sample comprised peripheral blood. These receptors came from a woman older than 75 with active or convalescent COVID-19.

The chain has TRBV18 and TRBJ1-5; no definite D call. CDR1 is KGHSH and CDR2 is LQKENI in the germline V gene. V was pared by 3 bases and J by 2 bases, with 17 bases between. The CDR3 is 17 amino acids. CDR3 coding DNA: TGTGCCAGCTCACCTACGACAACCTCCAACCGCAATCAGCCCCAGCATTTT. It yields the protein CASSPTTTSNRNQPQHF.

The chain has TRBV10-1 and TRBJ2-4, with 7 bases fitting TRBD2. The CDR3 has 16 amino acids. V shed 9 bases, J shed 0 bases, and the junction held 11 bases outside the gene matches. Germline V lookup: CDR1 WNHNN, CDR2 SYGVQD (reference sequence). The CDR3 DNA follows: TGCGCCAGTTCTGCGGGAGCAATTCTAGCCAAAAACATTCAGTACTTC. Translation: CASSAGAILAKNIQYF.

The chain recombines TRBV5-6 with TRBJ2-5; 8 positions agree with TRBD2. The V gene end was trimmed by 0 bases and the J gene end by 5 bases; junction bases not matched to a gene: 6. This CDR3 has 15 residues. Looked up from germline, CDR1 is SGHDT and CDR2 is YYEEEE. Written as DNA, the CDR3 is TGTGCCAGCAGCTTGGGTGCGGGGGGAAGGGAGACCCAGTACTTC. Amino acids: CASSLGAGGRETQYF. The entire variable domain, with the rest obtained from reference TRBV5-6 and TRBJ2-5, is as follows: DAGVTQSPTHLIKTRGQQVTLRCSPKSGHDTVSWYQQALGQGPQFIFQYYEEEERQRGNFPDRFSGHQFPNYSSELNVNALLLGDSALYLCASSLGAGGRETQYFGPGTRLLVL.

The J gene is TRBJ2-3, the V gene TRBV10-3; maybe TRBD1 (8 bases). CDR3 length: 15 residues. Germline V gene sequence: CDR1 ENHRY, CDR2 SYGVKD. Between the trimmed V and J ends, which lost 2 bases and 5 bases, there was a span of 14 bases. CDR3 DNA sequence: TGTGCCATCAGTGAGAAGACAGGGGAGGGAGATACGCAGTATTTT. This gives the protein CAISEKTGEGDTQYF.

The chain has TRBV3-1 (or the pseudogene TRBV3-2) and TRBJ2-7, with 7 bases that match TRBD2. V gave up 1 base and J gave up 7 bases; unmatched junction bases: 7. Germline V gives CDR1 LGHDT, CDR2 YNNKEL (reference sequence). CDR3 length equals 14 residues. The CDR3 DNA follows: TGTGCCAGCAGCCAAGCCAGCGGGACGGGAGAGCAGTACTTC. Protein: CASSQASGTGEQYF.

The DNA of the CDR3 is TGTGCCAGCAGCTTGTATCAGGGTAAATACGAGCAGTACTTC. This sequence encodes CASSLYQGKYEQYF. This sequence joins TRBV5-4 and TRBJ2-7; D perhaps matches TRBD1 (5 bases). With 1 base removed from V and 4 bases from J, the gap between germline ends came to 12 bases. Germline lookup yields CDR1 SGHNT and CDR2 YYREEE (reference sequence). The CDR3 runs 14 residues.

This clone was seen only once. The V gene is TRBV6-2 or TRBV6-3, the J gene TRBJ1-5; D might be TRBD1 (6 bases). Germline V gene lookup returns CDR1 MNHEY and CDR2 SVGEGT. V lost 4 bases to trimming and J lost 4 bases, with 8 bases between them. The CDR3 runs 13 residues. DNA for the CDR3: TGTGCCAGCAGTTTCGACAGGAATCAGCCCCAGCATTTT. Translating gives CASSFDRNQPQHF.

This clone was observed a single time. This chain joins TRBV19 and TRBJ1-2, with D perhaps TRBD1 (6 bases). Germline loops: CDR1 LNHDA, CDR2 SQIVND (reference sequence). The ends were cut back, 5 bases at V and 2 bases at J, with 9 bases in the middle. The CDR3 runs to 13 residues. CDR3 sequence: CASSEGQNYGYTF. CDR3 nucleotides: TGTGCCAGTAGTGAAGGACAGAACTATGGCTACACCTTC.

CDR3 bases: TGTGCCAGTAGTAAACCAGGGTCCTACGAGCAGTACTTC. It yields the protein CASSKPGSYEQYF. The chain uses TRBV19 and TRBJ2-7; tentative D call: TRBD1 (5 bases). V was trimmed by 4 bases and J by 1 base, leaving 8 bases between them. This CDR3 region has 13 residues. Germline CDR1 LNHDA, CDR2 SQIVND (reference sequence).

This clone was recorded a few times. The chain employs TRBV18 and TRBJ1-3; no definite D call. V was pared by 0 bases and J by 1 base, with 10 bases between. CDR1 KGHSH and CDR2 LQKENI come from the germline V gene. The CDR3 spans 16 residues. CDR3 in amino acids: CASSPPAGFSGNTIYF. The CDR3 DNA reads TGTGCCAGCTCACCACCTGCGGGATTTTCTGGAAACACCATATATTTT. Complete variable domain (other parts from reference TRBV18 and TRBJ1-3): NAGVMQNPRHLVRRRGQEARLRCSPMKGHSHVYWYRQLPEEGLKFMVYLQKENIIDESGMPKERFSAEFPKEGPSILRIQQVVRGDSAAYFCASSPPAGFSGNTIYFGEGSWLTVV.

This clone occurred a few times. This sequence joins TRBV14 and TRBJ2-3, with D unresolved. The V end lost 4 bases, the J end lost 7 bases, and 9 bases lay between the germline ends. The CDR3 sequence is 12 residues long. Germline V gene sequence: CDR1 SGHDN, CDR2 FVKESK. The CDR3 reads CASSRSSYTQYF. The DNA of the CDR3 is TGTGCCAGCAGCCGGTCGAGCTATACGCAGTATTTT.